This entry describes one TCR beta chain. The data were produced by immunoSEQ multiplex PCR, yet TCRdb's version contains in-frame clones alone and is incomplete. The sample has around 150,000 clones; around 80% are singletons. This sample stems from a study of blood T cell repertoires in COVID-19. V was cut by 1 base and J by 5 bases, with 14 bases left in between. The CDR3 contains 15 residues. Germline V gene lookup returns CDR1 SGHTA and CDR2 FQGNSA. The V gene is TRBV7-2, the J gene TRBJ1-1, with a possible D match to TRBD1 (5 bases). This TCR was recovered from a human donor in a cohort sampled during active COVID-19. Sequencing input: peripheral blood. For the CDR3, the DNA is TGTGCCAGCAGCTTAGATCCAGGGTTAAGTACTGAAGCTTTCTTT. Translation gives CASSLDPGLSTEAFF.